This T cell receptor beta chain derives from a study of blood T cell repertoires in COVID-19. Study-wide context: Some COVID-19 samples were acute and others convalescent; all came from the United States, Italy and Spain.

TCRdb's table, derived via immunoSEQ multiplex PCR, lists solely in-frame clones and lacks some. The sample holds 300,000 or so clones, 87% seen once. This CDR3 is built from 15 residues. The germline gives CDR1 SGDLS, CDR2 YYNGEE. V lost 4 bases and J lost 6, with 17 bases in between. The TCR comes from a man aged 50 or older with active or convalescent COVID-19. The V gene is TRBV9, the J gene TRBJ2-1; maybe TRBD2 (6 bases). The sequencing input was peripheral blood. CDR3 loop: CASSLAGSSRNEQFF. The CDR3, as DNA: TGTGCCAGCAGCCTAGCCGGGAGCTCCCGCAATGAGCAGTTCTTC.